The source of this T cell receptor (beta chain) is a study of blood T cell repertoires in COVID-19 (dated by TCRdb to the early 2020s). Broadly, across the study: The collaborator samples originated in the United States, Italy and Spain and spanned the acute and convalescent phases of COVID-19. The prospective study material was composed of cDNA or gDNA derived from T cells, B-cell-depleted T cells, or PBMCs. The dataset comprised deeply sampled blood TCRbeta repertoires from subjects exposed to, actively infected with, or recovered from COVID-19. The repertoires were released in a freely available public database intended as a resource for research on the immune response to SARS-CoV-2. Samples came from the ongoing ImmuneRACE study (first 160 participants) plus 1,254 subjects from 6 global collaborators. A de-identified subject ID, COVID-19 status, age in years and sex were almost always included in the sample metadata. Where HLA class I and class II types were available, the types were taken from metadata supplied by the sample provider, not from assay-based typing. The study at large found these results: Clinical and demographic metadata were provided uncurated, with the amount varying by source and participant.

As for this clone: Its antigen is currently not known. Base-call qualities are not available, and no considerably larger clone is one nucleotide away.

The immunoSEQ Assay, a bias-controlled multiplex PCR, was used to amplify TCRbeta CDR3 regions from genomic DNA. The study's own analysis went as follows. The number of nucleated cells in each sample was estimated by amplification of reference gene primers within the assay. Sequence reads were collapsed and filtered to measure the absolute abundance of every unique TCRbeta CDR3 rearrangement. For each sample, productive Simpson clonality was calculated as the square root of Simpson's diversity index across productive rearrangements. TCRdb re-hosts the immuneACCESS table, in-frame sequences only. Its copies lack some clones; in the studies checked, an unresolved V gene accounts for under half of them, and the cause for the rest is not known. That table furnishes V, J and clone size, whereas the DNA furnished D and trimming. In this sample the table shows some 290,000 clones, approximately 89% of which occur a single time. The ten largest account for 11% of the sample.

One collaborating source in Seattle enrolled patients while the patients were actively infected and followed the patients over time throughout the course of disease. Collaborating institutions collected whole blood in K2EDTA tubes following their own protocols. For TCRbeta analysis, collaborators shipped samples as frozen whole blood, isolated PBMCs, or DNA extracted from either of those sample types. The sample consisted of peripheral blood. The TCR comes from a woman in her 30s with COVID-19, enrolled during active disease.

CDR3 region: CASSLRLGVNTEAFF. The nucleotide sequence is given as TGTGCCAGCAGCTTGCGTTTAGGGGTGAACACTGAAGCTTTCTTT. This chain is built from TRBV5-6 and TRBJ1-1, with TRBD1 tentatively as D gene (5 bases match). There are 15 amino acids in the CDR3, from cysteine to phenylalanine inclusive. Only the CDR3 portion is preserved as DNA: 45 bases, with reading frame beginning at the first base. V lost 1 base and J lost 0 bases; the stretch between them is 10 bases long. The germline V gene encodes CDR1 SGHDT and CDR2 YYEEEE.